Each of the 2 T cell receptor beta chains below was sequenced from the same sample in a study of CD8 T cells in ankylosing spondylitis. TCRdb re-analysed the 5' RACE reads in MiXCR, keeping a single row per CDR3 protein. The data show 150,000 to 200,000 distinct CDR3 sequences, with 10% to 15% seen just once and 9.5% to 12% held by the top ten. Sequencing was performed on blood, either unsorted or a sorted T cell fraction (not recorded which). All receptors come from a female donor with ankylosing spondylitis or in good health (not recorded which).

This clonotype was counted at least ten times. The V gene is TRBV20-1, the J gene TRBJ1-3, with D unclear. Germline V CDR1 and CDR2: DFQATT, SNEGSKA (reference sequence). Trimming took off 1 base at V and 4 bases at J, with 8 bases between the two ends. CDR3 length equals 13 residues. The DNA for the CDR3 is TGCAGTGCTAGAGGGACGGCGGGAAACACCATATATTTT. Residues: CSARGTAGNTIYF.

The V gene is TRBV28, the J gene TRBJ1-4; D gene unclear. V was pared by 7 bases and J by 5 bases, with 20 bases between. There are 16 residues in the CDR3. Germline V lookup: CDR1 MDHEN, CDR2 SYDVKM. The CDR3 loop reads CASKPSPRAENEKLFF. The CDR3 nucleotides are TGTGCCAGCAAACCTTCCCCTAGGGCCGAGAATGAAAAACTGTTTTTT.